This T cell receptor (beta chain) originates from a study of cytomegalovirus exposure and HLA in healthy donors. Study background: A prior analysis found about 110 million unique TCR beta sequences from 170 million or so T cells.

J gave up 1 base and V 3 bases, and 9 bases lay outside the gene matches. The germline V gene encodes CDR1 SGHVS and CDR2 FNYEAQ. The CDR3 totals 18 residues. In the PCR, 60 Vbeta and 13 Jbeta primers were used. Data came from immunoSEQ multiplex PCR; TCRdb stores just in-frame clones and leaves some out. Of about 130,000 clones listed, around 77% are singletons. As for this clone: The target antigen is unknown.

Regarding the study as a whole: Among TCR beta chains, those listed as cytomegalovirus-associated numbered over 150. HLA restriction was apparent for most CMV-associated TCR beta chains in a later analysis.

Sequences were obtained from PBMCs. The gene calls are TRBV7-6 and TRBJ2-2; 9 nucleotides agree with TRBD2. The clonotype was recovered from a man aged 25 to 40 in good health and CMV-seronegative. CDR3: CASSLTSGRAGNTGELFF. The CDR3 nucleotides read TGTGCCAGCAGCTTGACTAGCGGACGGGCCGGGAACACCGGGGAGCTGTTTTTT.